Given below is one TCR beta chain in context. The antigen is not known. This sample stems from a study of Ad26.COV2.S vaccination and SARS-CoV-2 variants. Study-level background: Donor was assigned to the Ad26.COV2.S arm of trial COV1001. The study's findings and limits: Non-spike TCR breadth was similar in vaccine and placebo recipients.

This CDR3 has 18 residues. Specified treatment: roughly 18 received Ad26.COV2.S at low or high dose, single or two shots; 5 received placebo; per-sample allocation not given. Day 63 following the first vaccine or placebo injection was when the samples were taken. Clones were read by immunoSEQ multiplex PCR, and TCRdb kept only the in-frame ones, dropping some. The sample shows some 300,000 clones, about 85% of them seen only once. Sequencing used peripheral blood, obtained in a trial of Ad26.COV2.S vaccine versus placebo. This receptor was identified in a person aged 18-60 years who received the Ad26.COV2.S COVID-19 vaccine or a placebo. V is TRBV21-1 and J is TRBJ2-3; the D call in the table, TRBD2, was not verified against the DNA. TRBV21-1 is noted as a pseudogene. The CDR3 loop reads CASSKVNQRGDWTDTQYF. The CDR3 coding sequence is TGTGCCAGCAGCAAAGTTAACCAGCGGGGGGACTGGACGGATACGCAGTATTTT.